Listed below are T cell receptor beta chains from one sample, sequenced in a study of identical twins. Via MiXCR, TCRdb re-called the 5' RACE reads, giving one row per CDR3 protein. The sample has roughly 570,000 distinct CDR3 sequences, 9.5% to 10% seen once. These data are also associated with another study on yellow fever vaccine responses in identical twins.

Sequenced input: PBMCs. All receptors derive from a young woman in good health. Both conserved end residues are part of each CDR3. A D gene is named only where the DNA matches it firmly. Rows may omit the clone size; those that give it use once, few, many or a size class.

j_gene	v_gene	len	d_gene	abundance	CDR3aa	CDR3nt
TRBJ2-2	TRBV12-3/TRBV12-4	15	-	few	CASSTGHSNTGELFF	TGTGCCAGCAGTACGGGACACTCGAACACCGGGGAGCTGTTTTTT
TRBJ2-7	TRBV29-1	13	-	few	CSVTLLLSYEQYF	TGCAGCGTTACGCTCCTGCTCTCCTACGAGCAGTACTTC
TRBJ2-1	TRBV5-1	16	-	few	CASSLAGMSAYNEQFF	TGCGCCAGCAGCTTGGCCGGGATGTCGGCCTACAATGAGCAGTTCTTC
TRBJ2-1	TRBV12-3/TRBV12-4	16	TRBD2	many	CASSPSVAGEYNEQFF	TGTGCCAGCAGTCCAAGCGTAGCGGGGGAGTACAATGAGCAGTTCTTC
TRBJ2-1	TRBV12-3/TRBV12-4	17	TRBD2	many	CASSSQLAGGVYNEQFF	TGTGCCAGCAGTTCCCAATTAGCGGGGGGGGTCTACAATGAGCAGTTCTTC
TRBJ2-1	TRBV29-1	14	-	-	CSVLGVASYNEQFF	TGCAGCGTTTTGGGGGTCGCTTCCTACAATGAGCAGTTCTTC
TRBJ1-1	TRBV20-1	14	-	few	CSARDSRGFGEAFF	TGCAGTGCTAGAGATTCCCGGGGATTCGGTGAAGCTTTCTTT
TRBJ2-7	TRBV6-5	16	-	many	CASSYSHKLDRYEQYF	TGTGCCAGCAGTTACTCACACAAGCTGGACAGATACGAGCAGTACTTC
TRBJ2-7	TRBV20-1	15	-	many	CSARDQGFSRHEQYF	TGCAGTGCTAGAGACCAGGGCTTTAGTCGACACGAGCAGTACTTC
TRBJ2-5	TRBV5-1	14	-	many	CASSSQGLQETQYF	TGCGCCAGCAGCTCCCAGGGTTTACAAGAGACCCAGTACTTC
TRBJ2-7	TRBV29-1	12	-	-	CSTRVGPYEQYF	TGCAGCACCAGGGTGGGGCCCTACGAGCAGTACTTC
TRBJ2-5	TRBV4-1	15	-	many	CASSQTGGGKETQYF	TGCGCCAGCAGCCAAACCGGAGGGGGAAAAGAGACCCAGTACTTC
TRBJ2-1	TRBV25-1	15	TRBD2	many	CASSEAGGPYNEQFF	TGTGCCAGCAGTGAGGCGGGGGGACCCTACAATGAGCAGTTCTTC
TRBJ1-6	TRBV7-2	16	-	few	CASSLEAMPPGSPLHF	TGTGCCAGCAGCTTAGAAGCCATGCCCCCCGGATCACCCCTCCACTTT
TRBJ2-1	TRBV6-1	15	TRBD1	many	CASSKTGVNYNEQFF	TGTGCCAGCAGCAAGACAGGGGTCAACTACAATGAGCAGTTCTTC
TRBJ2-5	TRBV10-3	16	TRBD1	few	CAISDIPGTGKETQYF	TGTGCCATCAGTGACATCCCGGGGACAGGCAAAGAGACCCAGTACTTC
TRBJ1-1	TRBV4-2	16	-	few	CASSQDIAGLNTEAFF	TGTGCCAGCAGCCAAGATATTGCTGGGCTGAACACTGAAGCTTTCTTT
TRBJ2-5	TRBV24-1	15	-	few	CATSDPQGLGKTQYF	TGTGCCACCAGTGATCCCCAGGGGTTAGGAAAGACCCAGTACTTC
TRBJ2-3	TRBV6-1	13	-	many	CASKIDSTDTQYF	TGTGCCAGCAAAATTGACAGCACAGATACGCAGTATTTT
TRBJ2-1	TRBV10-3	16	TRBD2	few	CAISLGLAGLHNEQFF	TGTGCCATCAGTTTGGGACTAGCGGGACTCCACAATGAGCAGTTCTTC
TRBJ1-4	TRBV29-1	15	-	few	CSVEDRGSTNEKLFF	TGCAGCGTTGAAGATCGGGGATCAACTAATGAAAAACTGTTTTTT
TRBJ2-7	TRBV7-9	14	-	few	CASSLTDLFHEQYF	TGTGCCAGCAGCTTAACGGACCTGTTCCATGAGCAGTACTTC
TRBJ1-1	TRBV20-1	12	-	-	CSARWGSTEAFF	TGCAGTGCTAGATGGGGGAGCACTGAAGCTTTCTTT
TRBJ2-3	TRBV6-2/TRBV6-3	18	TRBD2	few	CASSLLAGGPIRTDTQYF	TGTGCCAGCAGCCTACTAGCGGGGGGGCCCATTCGAACAGATACGCAGTATTTT
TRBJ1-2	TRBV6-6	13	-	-	CASSQDPNYGYTF	TGTGCCAGCAGTCAGGACCCCAACTATGGCTACACCTTC
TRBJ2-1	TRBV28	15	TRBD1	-	CASRQPGQGSNEQFF	TGTGCCAGCAGACAGCCGGGACAGGGGAGCAATGAGCAGTTCTTC
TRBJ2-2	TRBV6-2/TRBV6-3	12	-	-	CATYTNTGELFF	TGTGCCACCTACACTAACACCGGGGAGCTGTTTTTT
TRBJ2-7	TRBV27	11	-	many	CASSRSGEQYF	TGTGCCAGCAGCCGGAGCGGAGAGCAGTACTTC
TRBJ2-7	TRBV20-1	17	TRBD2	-	CSATGPIAGTDSYEQYF	TGCAGTGCTACGGGCCCGATAGCGGGGACGGACTCCTACGAGCAGTACTTC
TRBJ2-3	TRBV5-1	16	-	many	CASSSGTDTSTDTQYF	TGCGCCAGCAGCTCAGGAACTGACACTAGCACAGATACGCAGTATTTT
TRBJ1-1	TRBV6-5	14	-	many	CASSYSGGNTEAFF	TGTGCCAGCAGTTACTCTGGGGGGAACACTGAAGCTTTCTTT
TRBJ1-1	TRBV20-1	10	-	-	CSARQGWAFF	TGCAGTGCTAGACAGGGCTGGGCTTTCTTT
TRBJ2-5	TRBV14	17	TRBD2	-	CSSSRLTSGGYQETQYF	TGTTCCAGCAGCCGTCTGACTAGCGGGGGCTACCAAGAGACCCAGTACTTC